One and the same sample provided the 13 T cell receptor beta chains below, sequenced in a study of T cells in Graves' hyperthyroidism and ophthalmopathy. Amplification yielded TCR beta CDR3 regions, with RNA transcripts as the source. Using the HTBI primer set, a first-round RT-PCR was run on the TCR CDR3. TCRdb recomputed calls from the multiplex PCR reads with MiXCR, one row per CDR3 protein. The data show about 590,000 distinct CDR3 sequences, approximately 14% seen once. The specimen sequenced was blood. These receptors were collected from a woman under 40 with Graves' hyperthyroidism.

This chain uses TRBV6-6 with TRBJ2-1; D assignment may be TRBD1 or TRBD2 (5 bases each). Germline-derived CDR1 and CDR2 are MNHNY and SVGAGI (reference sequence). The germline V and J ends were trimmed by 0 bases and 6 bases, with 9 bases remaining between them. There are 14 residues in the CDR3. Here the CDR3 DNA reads TGTGCCAGCAGTTACTCAACGGGACCCAATGAGCAGTTCTTC. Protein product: CASSYSTGPNEQFF.

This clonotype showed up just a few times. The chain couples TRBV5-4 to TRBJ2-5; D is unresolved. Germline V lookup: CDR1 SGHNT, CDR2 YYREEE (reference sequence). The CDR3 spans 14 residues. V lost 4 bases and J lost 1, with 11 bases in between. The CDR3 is CASSKGILQETQYF. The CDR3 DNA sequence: TGTGCCAGCAGCAAAGGGATCCTCCAAGAGACCCAGTACTTC.

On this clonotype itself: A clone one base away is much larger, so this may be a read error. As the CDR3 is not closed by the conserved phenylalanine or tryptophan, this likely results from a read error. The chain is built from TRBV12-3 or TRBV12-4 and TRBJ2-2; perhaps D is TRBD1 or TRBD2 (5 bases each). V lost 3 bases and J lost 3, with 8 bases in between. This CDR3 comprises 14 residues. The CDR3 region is CASSFGAHTGELFL. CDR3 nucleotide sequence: TGTGCCAGCAGTTTCGGGGCACACACCGGGGAGCTGTTTCTT.

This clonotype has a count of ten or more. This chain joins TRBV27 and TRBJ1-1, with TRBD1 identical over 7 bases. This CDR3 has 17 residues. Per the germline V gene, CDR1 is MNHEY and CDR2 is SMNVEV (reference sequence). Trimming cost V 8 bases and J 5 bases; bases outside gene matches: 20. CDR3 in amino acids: CASDNRQGLRSWTEAFF. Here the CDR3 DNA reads TGTGCCAGCGACAATCGACAGGGCTTGCGATCATGGACTGAAGCTTTCTTT.

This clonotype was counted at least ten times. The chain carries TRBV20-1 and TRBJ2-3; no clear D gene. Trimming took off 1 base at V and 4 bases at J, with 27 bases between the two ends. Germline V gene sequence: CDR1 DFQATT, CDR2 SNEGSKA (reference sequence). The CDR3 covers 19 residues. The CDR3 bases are TGCAGTGCTAGAGCCCGCTTGACCTGGGCACTGGAGTCCCCAGATACGCAGTATTTT. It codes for CSARARLTWALESPDTQYF.

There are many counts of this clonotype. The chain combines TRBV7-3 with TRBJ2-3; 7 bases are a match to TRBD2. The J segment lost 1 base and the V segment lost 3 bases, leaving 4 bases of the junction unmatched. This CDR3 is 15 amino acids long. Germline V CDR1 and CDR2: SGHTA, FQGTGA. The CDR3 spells CASSLGGERTDTQYF. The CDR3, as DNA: TGTGCCAGCAGCTTGGGGGGGGAGCGCACAGATACGCAGTATTTT.

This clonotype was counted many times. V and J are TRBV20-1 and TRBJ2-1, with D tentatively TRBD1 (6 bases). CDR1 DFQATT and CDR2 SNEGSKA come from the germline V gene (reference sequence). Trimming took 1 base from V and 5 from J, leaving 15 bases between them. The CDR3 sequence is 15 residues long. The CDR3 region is CSARGGITGNNEQFF. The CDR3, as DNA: TGCAGTGCTAGAGGAGGTATAACAGGGAACAATGAGCAGTTCTTC.

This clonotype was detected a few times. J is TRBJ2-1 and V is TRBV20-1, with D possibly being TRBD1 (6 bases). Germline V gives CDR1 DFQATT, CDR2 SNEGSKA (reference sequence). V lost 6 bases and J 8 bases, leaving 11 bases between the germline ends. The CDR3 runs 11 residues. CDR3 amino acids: CSATTGYEQFF. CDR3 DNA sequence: TGCAGTGCCACAACAGGGTATGAGCAGTTCTTC.

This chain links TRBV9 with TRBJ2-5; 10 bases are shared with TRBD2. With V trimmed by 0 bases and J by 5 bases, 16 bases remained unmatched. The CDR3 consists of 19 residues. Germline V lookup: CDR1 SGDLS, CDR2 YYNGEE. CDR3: CASSVATESGLAGEETQYF. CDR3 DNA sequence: TGTGCCAGCAGCGTAGCTACAGAGTCGGGGCTAGCGGGAGAGGAGACCCAGTACTTC.

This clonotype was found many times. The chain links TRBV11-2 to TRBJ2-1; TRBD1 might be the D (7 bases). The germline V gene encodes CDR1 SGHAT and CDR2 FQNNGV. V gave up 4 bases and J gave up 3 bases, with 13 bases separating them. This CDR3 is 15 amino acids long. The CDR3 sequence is CASSSEGALYNEQFF. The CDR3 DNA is TGTGCCAGCAGCTCGGAGGGGGCTCTCTACAATGAGCAGTTCTTC.

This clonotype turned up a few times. The CDR3 DNA is TGCGCCAGCAGCCAAGGATTACAAAACATTCAGTACTTC. Translating it yields CASSQGLQNIQYF. V gene TRBV4-1 combines with J gene TRBJ2-4; D unresolved. Germline V lookup: CDR1 MGHRA, CDR2 YSYEKL. Deletions cut 1 base from V and 5 bases from J, with 6 bases between. This CDR3 comprises 13 residues.

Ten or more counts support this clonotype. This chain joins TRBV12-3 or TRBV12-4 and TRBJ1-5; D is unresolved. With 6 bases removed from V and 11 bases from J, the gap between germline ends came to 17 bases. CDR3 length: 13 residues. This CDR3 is CASSPSDVESQHF. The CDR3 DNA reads TGTGCCAGCAGCCCCTCGGATGTCGAATCCCAGCATTTT.

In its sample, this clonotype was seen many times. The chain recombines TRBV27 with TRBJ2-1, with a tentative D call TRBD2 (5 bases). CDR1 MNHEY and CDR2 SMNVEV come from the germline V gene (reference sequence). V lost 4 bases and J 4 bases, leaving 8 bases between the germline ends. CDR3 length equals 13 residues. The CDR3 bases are TGTGCCAGCAGTTCCGGGAAATACAATGAGCAGTTCTTC. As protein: CASSSGKYNEQFF.